What follows describes a single TCR beta chain. This clonotype was observed many times. Its antigen has not been determined. No clone much larger than this one lies a single base away; base qualities are absent. This entry comes from a study of regulatory T cells in long-lasting Graves disease (dated by TCRdb to the early 2020s). Concerning the study at large: Newly diagnosed Graves' disease patients had taken antithyroid drugs for less than 3 months. TCR sequencing covered roughly 13 persistent and roughly 20 newly diagnosed Graves' disease patients, 33 samples in total. Patients with persistent Graves' disease were compared with patients with newly diagnosed Graves' disease using TCR sequencing and RNA sequencing of peripheral blood. The study was registered as a clinical trial and conducted in China.

The CDR3 sequence holds 15 residues, the cysteine and phenylalanine included. The CDR3 DNA has 45 bases and is translated from base 1. From V the trimming removes 5 bases and from J it removes 3 bases, while the gene matches leave 6 bases of the junction unaccounted for. CDR1 and CDR2 were assigned from the germline V gene (reference sequence) as SEHNR and FQNEAQ. Paper-wide results and their limitations: The study examined only peripheral blood because the primary lesion, thyroid tissue, could not be accessed. Compared with newly diagnosed patients, patients with persistent Graves' disease had lower TCR Shannon entropy and fewer highly expanded clones, which suggests clonal expansion. Persistent patients shared more public clonotypes among themselves (around 3,000) than newly diagnosed patients did (approximately 870). The authors noted that the small sample size was a limitation that may lower accuracy. Persistent disease showed preferential use of TRBV28, TRBJ1-2 and TRBJ2-5, whereas newly diagnosed disease favored TRBV20-1 and TRBJ2-1. Sequencing and analysis were restricted to the TCR beta chain.

Receptors were amplified or captured by multiplex PCR. The sequencing machine was an Illumina HiSeq 4000. To build TCR beta libraries, CDR3 regions were amplified by Arm-PCR using iRepertoire HTBI primers. PCR products were gel purified before sequencing. The source study handled its data this way. Across samples, 62 TRBV and 14 TRBJ segments were identified and used for gene usage analysis of CDR3 amino acid clonotypes. Filtered high-quality paired reads were merged into contigs using COPE and FqMerger. BLAST was used to align contigs to IMGT TRBV, TRBD and TRBJ reference genes, with CDR3 defined following IMGT. Highly expanded clones were defined as clonotypes with a frequency above 0.1%. Shannon entropy was used to measure repertoire diversity, and the Gini coefficient was used to measure V-J evenness. A clonotype was considered public if more than one individual shared it. TCRdb cleaned the public reads at Q25 with fastp, built clones with MiXCR and kept in-frame beta chains. Every distinct CDR3 protein forms one entry, paired with its most common genes and DNA. The V and J calls shown here were made by TCRdb, not taken from the authors' results. The sample table records 360,000 or so distinct CDR3 sequences; about a sixth of these occur just once. Around 20% of the sample is held by the ten biggest clonotypes.

This sample's time point label indicates: newly diagnosed GD, antithyroid drugs for less than 3 months. For both TCR sequencing and RNA sequencing, RNA was extracted from PBMCs in TRIzol. The diagnosis of Graves' disease was made according to American Thyroid Association guidelines. The patients came from an endocrinology department in Xi'an, China. Each patient gave 7 to 9.5 milliliters of peripheral blood, collected in an EDTA anticoagulant tube. Ficoll Paque Plus density gradient separation was used to isolate PBMCs, and no further T cell sorting was done. An Agilent 2100 Bioanalyzer and agarose gel were used to assess RNA quality, and a NanoDrop 2000 was used to measure RNA concentration. These data were also filed under a second study, of T cells in Graves' hyperthyroidism and ophthalmopathy. The second source states: Stable Graves' hyperthyroidism was defined as the absence of progression to ophthalmopathy over 18 months of follow-up. Hyperthyroidism patients were aged 18 to 65 years and newly diagnosed, with disease duration of less than 2 months. Patients with uncontrolled infections, other autoimmune diseases, pregnancy or lactation were excluded. Diagnoses were based on clinical symptoms, serum thyroxine and TRAb, thyroid ultrasound and orbital computed tomography. A first-round RT-PCR of the TCR CDR3 used the HTBI primer set with the Qiagen OneStep RT-PCR kit. Most expanded thyroid clonotypes (frequency above 0.001) were also detected in blood, a finding suggesting that blood repertoires may reflect thyroid immune responses. Ophthalmopathy was separated from stable hyperthyroidism by a 13 V-J signature model, with about 86% sensitivity and about 84% specificity obtained in cross-validation and 80%/75% obtained in testing. During validation, the model predicted progression to ophthalmopathy a median of around 6 months ahead of onset, with just under 71% sensitivity and less than 85% specificity. A discovery cohort of roughly 100 patients, fewer than 50 with Graves' ophthalmopathy and about 60 with stable Graves' hyperthyroidism, was used to find distinguishing TCR V-J signatures. An independent validation cohort of under 20 hyperthyroidism patients and about 15 patients who later progressed to ophthalmopathy tested prospective prediction of ophthalmopathy. For training and testing, the 100 or so patients in the discovery cohort were randomly divided in a 7:3 ratio. In several Graves' hyperthyroidism patients, the study also compared T-cell repertoires from thyroid tissue with T-cell repertoires from blood. Once sampling was done, hyperthyroidism patients were given methimazole at a starting dose of 30 mg daily, whereas ophthalmopathy patients were given high-dose intravenous methylprednisolone. Libraries were constructed in a second round of multiplex PCR, after which size selection and purification were carried out. Sequencing of the libraries was done on an Illumina HiSeq2000 using paired-end 100 bp reads. SOAPnuke was used to process the raw data, with reads discarded if the reads contained adapters or uncalled bases, had a mean Phred below 15, or lacked an exact constant-primer or identifier match. High-quality paired reads were merged with COPE v1.2.5, and unique nucleotide sequences were defined as clonotypes. MiTCR v1.1 was used to align the clonotypes against IMGT TRBV, TRBD and TRBJ reference segments. The analysis included only V-J combinations with a frequency above 0.0001, which together covered more than 98% of the repertoires. A TCS score was defined as the ratio of F50 (clonal expansion) to E x V (chaos), with BLOSUM62-based TCRdist applied between CDR3 peptides within each V-J. Welch's t-statistics and random forest reduced around 550 V-J features to some 14, which were used in a naive Bayes classifier (R e1071). Sample size was not statistically predetermined, and blinding of investigators to group allocation was not performed. The paper reports TCR Vbeta CDR3 sequencing of 130 to 150 peripheral blood samples: 40 or so ophthalmopathy, roughly 74 hyperthyroidism and some 17 progressor patients.

This sequence originates from a young woman with Graves disease. Donor details come from another sample of the same person, matched by shared clones. The material sequenced was peripheral blood mononuclear cells (PBMCs), taken at new diagnosis, from a patient treated with antithyroid drugs. The sequence is built from TRBV7-9 and TRBJ2-1, and 8 junctional nucleotides match TRBD2. DNA sequence: TGTGCCAGCAGCCCCTGGAGCGGGAGCTACAATGAGCAGTTCTTC. Translated, this is CASSPWSGSYNEQFF.